This T cell receptor (beta chain) was retrieved from a study of CD8+ T cells in alopecia areata (dated by TCRdb to 2017 to 2018). Concerning the study at large: Treated patients were enrolled in an open-label pilot trial of oral tofacitinib, 5 to 10 mg twice daily, for moderate-to-severe alopecia areata. Tofacitinib was administered for 6 to 18 months, and 6 months of follow-up off drug were then conducted to assess delayed response and recurrence. To study T cell clonal expansion in alopecia areata, the researchers applied high-throughput TCRbeta sequencing to both the C3H/HeJ mouse model and human patients. Scalp tissue and sorted CD4+ and CD8+ peripheral blood T cells from patchy and totalis/universalis alopecia areata patients and from healthy controls were covered by human TCRbeta sequencing. Biopsies were taken from tofacitinib-treated patients at baseline and again at 4 and 24 weeks into treatment, and several of those patients also had a later scalp biopsy. Scalp clonality was compared across normal scalp (n=4), patchy alopecia areata scalp (n=8), and alopecia totalis/universalis scalp (n=8). RNA was extracted with the PAXgene miRNA kit for fixed scalp, the miRNeasy kit for PBMCs, and the RNeasy kit for mouse skin. Amplification of TCRbeta CDR3 regions was done by immunoSEQ multiplex PCR using 35 Vbeta forward primers and 13 Jbeta reverse primers. The investigation overall reported the following: Scalp TCR repertoire analysis is complicated because resident alphabeta T cells in normal human skin are also sequenced, whereas mouse skin is dominated by gammadelta T cells. Compared with mice, TCR sequences shared between patients were less clear, possibly partly because of HLA diversity across the patient population. Higher clonality and more expanded CD8+ clones were observed in lesional scalp than in normal scalp, particularly in alopecia totalis/universalis, a finding suggestive of antigenic drive.

This clone showed up just a few times. Its antigen has not been determined. No qualities accompany the bases; no much larger clone lies one base away. Lesional scalp punch biopsies and peripheral blood were collected from alopecia areata patients. After PBMCs were isolated by density centrifugation and stained for CD3, CD4 and CD8, a FACSAria was used to sort CD4+ and CD8+ T cells. The CDR3 goes from the cysteine to the phenylalanine over 15 residues. Only the CDR3 part of the read is kept: 45 bases, read in frame from the first base. The junction carries 16 bases between V and J, which are trimmed by 3 bases and 5 bases respectively. For CDR1 and CDR2, the germline V gene lists MDHEN and SYDVKM. The method was the immunoSEQ multiplex PCR assay. To provide template for TCR sequencing, every sample had RNA extracted and reverse transcribed into cDNA. First-strand cDNA was synthesized with SuperScript III using a 2:1 mix of oligo-dT and random hexamers. A synthetic immune receptor repertoire was used to measure amplification bias, and any remaining bias was corrected computationally. As for the original processing: Raw reads were preprocessed to remove errors, and CDR3 was defined by IMGT conventions from the conserved cysteine to phenylalanine. Clonality was computed by normalizing Shannon entropy by log2 of the number of productive unique TCRs and subtracting the result from 1. Whether each scalp clone was CD4 or CD8 was inferred by checking scalp TCRbeta sequences against the CD4 and CD8 repertoires from sorted blood. TCRdb limited this immuneACCESS table to in-frame rearrangements with V and J called. A share of clones is missing; checked studies link under half to unresolved V genes, and the rest is unexplained. V and J calls and clone size are copied from that table; D and trimming were computed from the DNA. This sample holds over 85,000 clones; about 40% were observed only once. The ten largest clones add up to roughly 1.3% of the sample.

The receptor comes from a human donor with alopecia areata. Sequencing was performed on CD4+ T cells sorted from blood. The rearrangement joined TRBV28 to TRBJ2-5, with the identity of the D gene unclear. The nucleotide sequence reads as follows: TGTGCCAGCAGTTTCCGGGCCGGGTTTTGGGAGACCCAGTACTTC. This yields the protein CASSFRAGFWETQYF.